The entry below gives a single T cell receptor (beta chain) sequence along with its context. The CDR3 is made up of 15 amino acids. Germline lookup yields CDR1 SGHRS and CDR2 YFSETQ. The ends lost 3 bases at V and 5 bases at J; junction bases unmatched: 4. This sample was taken from a study of blood T cell repertoires in COVID-19. TCRdb keeps only in-frame clones here, not all; method: immunoSEQ multiplex PCR. The repertoire holds over 250,000 clones, with roughly 91% as singletons. Sequenced input: peripheral blood. This chain connects TRBV5-1 to TRBJ2-2; TRBD1 aligns across 10 bases. The TCR sequence derives from a woman aged 35 to 49 who had recovered from COVID-19. The CDR3 DNA is TGCGCCAGCAGCTACGACAGGGGGCGTACCGGGGAGCTGTTTTTT. Amino acids: CASSYDRGRTGELFF.